These T cell receptor beta chains were read from a single sample in a study of blood T cell repertoires in COVID-19. Sequencing used immunoSEQ multiplex PCR; TCRdb keeps in-frame clones, though not all of them. The profile shows approximately 400,000 clones, more than 70% of them singletons. The specimen sequenced was PBMCs or T cells enriched from blood (not recorded which). The receptor source for this set is a man aged 25 to 40 who had recovered from COVID-19. Each CDR3 is given with its conserved first and last residue. D genes are given only for firm matches. A row's size may be missing; if present it is once, few, many or a size class.

D: TRBD1
V: TRBV15
size: -
J: TRBJ1-4
CDR3: CATSRQGAFYGEKLFF
DNA: TGTGCCACCAGCAGACAGGGGGCCTTTTATGGTGAAAAACTGTTTTTT

D: -
V: TRBV5-1
size: once
J: TRBJ1-1
CDR3: CASSFNSLEAFF
DNA: TGCGCCAGCAGCTTTAATTCTCTCGAAGCTTTCTTT

D: TRBD1
V: TRBV7-3
size: -
J: TRBJ1-2
CDR3: CASSPTLDRVYGYTF
DNA: TGTGCCAGCAGCCCTACCCTGGACAGGGTCTATGGCTACACCTTC

D: -
V: TRBV7-3
size: -
J: TRBJ2-1
CDR3: CASMAGWTHEQFF
DNA: TGTGCCAGCATGGCAGGGTGGACGCATGAGCAGTTCTTC

D: TRBD1
V: TRBV5-1
size: -
J: TRBJ1-1
CDR3: CASSLTGGLSNTEAFF
DNA: TGCGCCAGCAGCTTGACAGGGGGCCTCTCGAACACTGAAGCTTTCTTT

D: -
V: TRBV7-6
size: -
J: TRBJ2-1
CDR3: CASTVGLNNNEQFF
DNA: TGTGCCAGCACCGTAGGACTGAACAACAATGAGCAGTTCTTC

D: TRBD2
V: TRBV29-1
size: -
J: TRBJ2-7
CDR3: CSARGATTYEQYF
DNA: TGCAGCGCGCGGGGGGCCACGACGTACGAGCAGTACTTC

D: -
V: TRBV28
size: -
J: TRBJ2-3
CDR3: CASRKPRPGPERDTQYF
DNA: TGTGCCAGCAGAAAGCCTCGTCCAGGGCCGGAAAGGGATACGCAGTATTTT

D: -
V: TRBV11-2
size: -
J: TRBJ1-3
CDR3: CASSSQGGNTIYF
DNA: TGTGCCAGCAGCTCACAGGGTGGAAACACCATATATTTT

D: -
V: TRBV7-9
size: -
J: TRBJ1-4
CDR3: CASSRLATNEKLFF
DNA: TGTGCCAGCAGCCGACTTGCAACTAATGAAAAACTGTTTTTT

D: -
V: TRBV5-4
size: once
J: TRBJ2-1
CDR3: CASSRESSYNEQFF
DNA: TGTGCCAGCAGCCGAGAGAGTTCCTACAATGAGCAGTTCTTC

D: -
V: TRBV3-1/TRBV3-2
size: -
J: TRBJ1-2
CDR3: CASSQDSGTGYGYTF
DNA: TGTGCCAGCAGCCAAGACTCCGGAACAGGGTATGGCTACACCTTC

D: TRBD2
V: TRBV10-1
size: -
J: TRBJ2-7
CDR3: CATSKGTSGGEQYF
DNA: TGCGCCACGAGCAAAGGGACTAGCGGGGGCGAGCAGTACTTC

D: -
V: TRBV15
size: -
J: TRBJ1-1
CDR3: CATSRVSGTEAFF
DNA: TGTGCCACCAGCAGAGTATCAGGCACTGAAGCTTTCTTT

D: -
V: TRBV7-8
size: -
J: TRBJ1-5
CDR3: CASSNGGPYSNQPQHF
DNA: TGTGCCAGCAGCAACGGGGGGCCCTATAGCAATCAGCCCCAGCATTTT

D: -
V: TRBV2
size: few
J: TRBJ1-4
CDR3: CASRGGQASTNEKLFF
DNA: TGTGCCAGTCGGGGAGGCCAGGCATCAACTAATGAAAAACTGTTTTTT

D: -
V: TRBV5-4
size: once
J: TRBJ2-3
CDR3: CASSPRTRGGGSKATDTQYF
DNA: TGTGCCAGCAGCCCTAGGACTAGAGGAGGGGGGTCCAAAGCCACAGATACGCAGTATTTT